The rows below give T cell receptor beta chains drawn from one sample of a study of OX40 agonist ivuxolimab in advanced cancers. Only in-frame clones appear in the TCRdb table, and some are missing; sequencing was by immunoSEQ multiplex PCR. Here the sample spans almost 15,000 clones, roughly 80% being singletons. The sequenced sample was CD4+ or CD8+ T cells sorted from blood, obtained in a trial of the OX40 agonist ivuxolimab. These receptors were obtained from an adult with an advanced solid tumor such as melanoma, head and neck, liver or kidney cancer. Both conserved end residues are part of each CDR3. The D gene is left open where the match is weak. Rows give clone size only sometimes, using once, few, many, or a class for an expanded clone.

size	J	D	V	DNA	CDR3
-	TRBJ1-5	TRBD1	TRBV29-1	TGCAGCTCTGGGACAGGGCCGGATCAGCCCCAGCATTTT	CSSGTGPDQPQHF
few	TRBJ1-6	TRBD1	TRBV7-9	TGTGCCAGCAGCCAATCGACAGGGATAACACCCCTCCACTTT	CASSQSTGITPLHF
-	TRBJ1-5	-	TRBV28	TGTGCCAGCAGTTTGGAGGGGATCAGCAATCAGCCCCAGCATTTT	CASSLEGISNQPQHF
-	TRBJ1-2	-	TRBV7-2	TGTGCCAGCAGCTTAGGAGGGTTTGGCTACACCTTC	CASSLGGFGYTF
-	TRBJ2-7	-	TRBV6-5	-	CASSTSDRGSYEQYF
-	TRBJ2-3	TRBD2	TRBV7-6	TGTGCCAGCAGCGTGACTAGCGGGGGTAGAGATACGCAGTATTTT	CASSVTSGGRDTQYF
few	TRBJ2-7	TRBD2	TRBV7-9	TGTGCCAGCAGCCCGCAGCGGGGGGCCTCCTACGAGCAGTACTTC	CASSPQRGASYEQYF
medium-sized	TRBJ1-3	-	TRBV14	TGTGCCAGCAGCCAAATCGGGGGATTCTCTGGAAACACCATATATTTT	CASSQIGGFSGNTIYF
-	TRBJ1-1	-	TRBV10-1	TGCGCCATCTCTCGAGCGCCGGGGGCTGAAGCTTTCTTT	CAISRAPGAEAFF
-	TRBJ2-5	-	TRBV11-2	TGTGCCAGCAGCTCCGGGCAGGGGCCGGAAGAGACCCAGTACTTC	CASSSGQGPEETQYF
-	TRBJ1-5	-	TRBV27	TGTGCCAGCAGTTTAATTGTTGGGGGAAATCAGCCCCAGCATTTT	CASSLIVGGNQPQHF
-	TRBJ2-7	-	TRBV7-8	TGTGCCAGCAGCGGAGGACTAAAACTCTACGAGCAGTACTTC	CASSGGLKLYEQYF
-	TRBJ1-1	-	TRBV5-1	TGCGCCAGCAGCCACCCTCCAGAGATTGATGAAGCTTTCTTT	CASSHPPEIDEAFF
-	TRBJ1-4	-	TRBV4-3	TGCGCCAGCAGCCAAGATCCCAGGGGCGCCAATGAAAAACTGTTTTTT	CASSQDPRGANEKLFF
once	TRBJ2-7	-	TRBV10-3	TGTGCCATCAGTGGAGAGACGCTACCACCCGTCTACGAGCAGTACTTC	CAISGETLPPVYEQYF
few	TRBJ2-7	-	TRBV29-1	TGCAGCGTTGGGGTGGGTTACGAGCAGTACTTC	CSVGVGYEQYF
-	TRBJ1-5	-	TRBV19	TGTGCCAGTAGTATCACCACCTTCGGCAATCAGCCCCAGCATTTT	CASSITTFGNQPQHF
once	TRBJ2-1	-	TRBV27	TGTGCCAGCAGCAATATCTCAATAAGCTCCTACAATGAGCAGTTCTTC	CASSNISISSYNEQFF
-	TRBJ2-5	TRBD2	TRBV6-5	TGTGCCAGCAGTTCCCTAGCGGGGGGGGATCAAGAGACCCAGTACTTC	CASSSLAGGDQETQYF
few	TRBJ2-7	TRBD1	TRBV9	TGTGCCAGCAGCCCGGGACAGGGGGCGGACGAGCAGTACTTC	CASSPGQGADEQYF
-	TRBJ2-1	-	TRBV7-8	TGTGCCAGCAGACTCGGGGGACCTAGGAATGAGCAGTTCTTC	CASRLGGPRNEQFF
-	TRBJ2-4	-	TRBV6-6	TGTGCCAGCACCCCTGAGTGGCAACACATTCAGTACTTC	CASTPEWQHIQYF
-	TRBJ2-7	-	TRBV29-1	TGCAGCTGTACCGAGGACGGCTACGAGCAGTACTTC	CSCTEDGYEQYF
-	TRBJ1-1	-	TRBV10-3	TGTGCCATCAGTGAGTACCCGGGGACCACTGAAGCTTTCTTT	CAISEYPGTTEAFF
few	TRBJ2-7	-	TRBV5-6	TGTGCCAGCAGCTCCAATTTGGCCGTCTACGAGCAGTACTTC	CASSSNLAVYEQYF
-	TRBJ2-5	-	TRBV5-6	TGTGCCAGCAGCTCCTGGACGGGTCAAGAGACCCAGTACTTC	CASSSWTGQETQYF
-	TRBJ2-5	-	TRBV27	TGTGCCAGCAGTTTCCTTGGTGTGAGCCAAGAGACCCAGTACTTC	CASSFLGVSQETQYF
-	TRBJ2-1	-	TRBV6-6	TGTGCCAGCAGTTACGGGGCCAATGAGCAGTTCTTC	CASSYGANEQFF
-	TRBJ2-1	-	TRBV6-4	TGTGCCAGCAGTGCGGCCCGGACAGACAGCATAGAGCAGTTCTTC	CASSAARTDSIEQFF
-	TRBJ2-1	TRBD1	TRBV7-2	TGTGCCAGCAGGTCTACAGGGGTCAATGAGCAGTTCTTC	CASRSTGVNEQFF
-	TRBJ1-2	-	TRBV7-2	TGTGCCAGCAGCTACCTCCTAGGGACAACCGATGGCTACACCTTC	CASSYLLGTTDGYTF
-	TRBJ2-7	TRBD1	TRBV2	TGTGCCAGCAGCGGTAACAGGGGGCGCGTCCTATCCTCGGGCTACGAGCAGTACTTC	CASSGNRGRVLSSGYEQYF
-	TRBJ2-1	-	TRBV4-2	TGTGCCAGCAGCCGCTCCATCTACAATGAGCAGTTCTTC	CASSRSIYNEQFF
-	TRBJ1-1	-	TRBV19	TGTGCCAGTAGTGCCGGACGGACCAAGAACACTGAAGCTTTCTTT	CASSAGRTKNTEAFF
-	TRBJ2-7	-	TRBV28	TGTGCCAGCAGTTTATGGACCCCCTACGAGCAGTACTTC	CASSLWTPYEQYF
-	TRBJ2-1	-	TRBV9	TGTGCCAGCAGCGGAGGACAGTACAATGAGCAGTTCTTC	CASSGGQYNEQFF
-	TRBJ2-3	-	TRBV5-1	TGCGCCAGCAGCCCCGCGGGAATTGGCAAACAAGATACGCAGTATTTT	CASSPAGIGKQDTQYF
-	TRBJ2-1	-	TRBV5-1	TGCGCCAGCAGCTTGGAGGGATCTAGCTCCTACAATGAGCAGTTCTTC	CASSLEGSSSYNEQFF
medium-sized	TRBJ1-5	-	TRBV29-1	TGCAGCGTTGTGGGGGGTGACAGTCAGCCCCAGCATTTT	CSVVGGDSQPQHF
-	TRBJ1-1	TRBD1	TRBV7-9	TGTGCCAGCAGCTCGACACGGGACAGTTTGAACACTGAAGCTTTCTTT	CASSSTRDSLNTEAFF
-	TRBJ1-6	-	TRBV7-2	TGTGCCAGCAGCCATAGCTATAATTCACCCCTCCACTTT	CASSHSYNSPLHF
-	TRBJ1-4	-	TRBV30	TGTGCCTGGGGACCGGAAACTAATGAAAAACTGTTTTTT	CAWGPETNEKLFF
-	TRBJ1-5	-	TRBV27	TGTGCCAGCAGTTTGGGCAGTTTCAATCAGCCCCAGCATTTT	CASSLGSFNQPQHF
-	TRBJ2-1	TRBD1	TRBV4-3	TGCGCCAGCAGCCAAGATTCGACAGGGAGCTCCTACAATGAGCAGTTCTTC	CASSQDSTGSSYNEQFF
-	TRBJ2-7	-	TRBV5-4	TGTGCCAGCAGCTTGGAAGGGTACGAGCAGTACTTC	CASSLEGYEQYF
once	TRBJ2-5	TRBD2	TRBV9	TGTGCCAGCGGAAGCGGGGGTGGGGAGACCCAGTACTTC	CASGSGGGETQYF
-	TRBJ2-6	-	TRBV28	TGTGCCAGCAGTTTTGGGGGGACTGGGGCCAACGTCCTGACTTTC	CASSFGGTGANVLTF